These 7 T cell receptor beta chains came from one sample sequenced in a study of blood T cells in healthy people across ages. The authors ran a second PCR of 7 to 11 cycles using a sample-barcoded 5' primer and a J-beta primer mix. TCRdb itself ran the 5' RACE reads through MiXCR, one entry per CDR3 protein. There are about 1 million distinct CDR3 sequences in the sample; 20% to 25% occur only once, and about 0.72% lies in the top ten. These sequences were also reported in another study, on T cells of mothers and their children.

The source material was blood. These receptors originate from a girl aged 2 to 9 in good health.

This clonotype has more than one count but fewer than ten. This chain uses TRBV3-1 with TRBJ2-3, with 8 bases matching TRBD2. The CDR3 has 15 residues. The germline V gene has CDR1 LGHDT and CDR2 YNNKEL (reference sequence). V lost 5 bases, J lost 6 bases, and 10 bases stayed unmatched. CDR3 residues: CASSLAGIDPDTQYF. DNA of the CDR3: TGTGCCAGCAGCTTAGCGGGAATCGACCCCGATACGCAGTATTTT.

This clonotype was seen a few times. Here the CDR3 reads CASSSQTGGYGYTF. The DNA of the CDR3 is TGTGCCAGCAGTTCTCAAACAGGGGGCTATGGCTACACCTTC. The rearrangement uses TRBV7-6 and TRBJ1-2; 8 bases match TRBD1. With V trimmed by 6 bases and J by 4 bases, 7 bases remained unmatched. The CDR3 runs to 14 residues. Looked up from germline, CDR1 is SGHVS and CDR2 is FNYEAQ.

In this sample, this clonotype turned up a few times. The chain employs TRBV2 and TRBJ2-7; 8 nucleotides agree with TRBD2. Germline-derived CDR1 and CDR2 are SNHLY and FYNNEI. This CDR3 has 15 residues. Trimming cost V 7 bases and J 2 bases; bases outside gene matches: 10. In nucleotides, the CDR3 is TGTGCCAGCACCGATGCGGGGGGAAGGGCCTACGAGCAGTACTTC. This encodes CASTDAGGRAYEQYF.

The table lists this clonotype with many counts. The genes are TRBV20-1 and TRBJ2-1; no firm D call. The V gene's germline CDR1 is DFQATT and CDR2 SNEGSKA (reference sequence). The CDR3 loop spans 14 amino acids. The germline V and J ends were trimmed by 6 bases and 5 bases, with 17 bases remaining between them. CDR3 region: CSAWETEYDNEQFF. As DNA, the CDR3 is TGCAGTGCCTGGGAAACGGAATACGACAATGAGCAGTTCTTC.

This clonotype was counted only a few times. A read error may account for a junction end that differs from germline. J is TRBJ2-3 and V is TRBV9; 7 bases fit TRBD2. CDR3 length equals 16 residues. The V gene's germline CDR1 is SGDLS and CDR2 YYNGEE. The CDR3 sequence: CASSMRASGVIDTQYF. The CDR3 coding sequence is TGTGCCAGCAGCATGCGGGCGAGCGGGGTCATAGATACGCAGTACTTT.

To note about this clonotype: Germline is not matched at one junction end, which may reflect a read error. This chain links TRBV10-3 with TRBJ2-5; D gene uncertain. CDR3 length equals 15 residues. CDR1 ENHRY and CDR2 SYGVKD come from the germline V gene. Here the CDR3 DNA reads TGTGCCGTCAGTGAGTCGAAGGCGGTCGGGGAGACCCAGTACTTC. It yields the protein CAVSESKAVGETQYF.

Written as DNA, the CDR3 is TGTGCCAGCGGTGCACGGGGAGAGGAAGCTTTCTTT. This translates into CASGARGEEAFF. This chain links TRBV11-2 with TRBJ1-1; no clear D. Germline V gene sequence: CDR1 SGHAT, CDR2 FQNNGV. The CDR3 is 12 amino acids. V was cut by 8 bases and J by 8 bases, with 15 bases left in between.